This T cell receptor beta chain was recovered during a study of regulatory T cells in long-lasting Graves disease. Relying on iRepertoire HTBI primers and Arm-PCR of CDR3 regions, the team built TCR beta libraries. TCRdb ran MiXCR on the multiplex PCR reads and lists one entry per CDR3 protein. The table records under 250,000 distinct CDR3 sequences, roughly a fifth of them present only once. The table lists this clonotype with a few counts. CDR1 is MNHNS, CDR2 SASEGT, per germline. Trimming took 7 bases from V and 5 from J; bases not matched to a gene: 14. The CDR3 totals 17 residues. The time point: newly diagnosed GD, antithyroid drugs for less than 3 months. PBMC-derived RNA was used for the TCR library. The same sample was also studied in work on T cells in Graves' hyperthyroidism and ophthalmopathy.

The source of this sequence is a woman aged 25 to 39 with Graves disease. The chain is built from TRBV6-1 and TRBJ2-1; 10 bases line up with TRBD1. This sample comprised peripheral blood mononuclear cells (PBMCs), obtained at new diagnosis, from a patient treated with antithyroid drugs. The CDR3 nucleotides are TGTGCCAGCAAAGTGGGCGGCGGGACAGGGGCCCACAATGAGCAGTTCTTC. Amino acid sequence: CASKVGGGTGAHNEQFF.